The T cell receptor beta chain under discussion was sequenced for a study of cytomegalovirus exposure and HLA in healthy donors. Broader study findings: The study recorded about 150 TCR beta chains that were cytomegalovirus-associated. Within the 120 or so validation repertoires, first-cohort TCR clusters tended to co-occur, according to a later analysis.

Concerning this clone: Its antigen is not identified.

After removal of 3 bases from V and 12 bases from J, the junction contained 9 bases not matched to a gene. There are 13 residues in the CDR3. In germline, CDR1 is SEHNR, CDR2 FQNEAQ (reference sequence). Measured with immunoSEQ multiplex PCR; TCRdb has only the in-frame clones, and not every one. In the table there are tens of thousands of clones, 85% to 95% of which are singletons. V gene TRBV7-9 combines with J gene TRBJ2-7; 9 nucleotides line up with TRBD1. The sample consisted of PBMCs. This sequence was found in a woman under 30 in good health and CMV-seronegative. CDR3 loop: CASSFPGQGLPYF. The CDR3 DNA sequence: TGTGCCAGCAGCTTCCCGGGACAGGGTTTACCGTACTTC. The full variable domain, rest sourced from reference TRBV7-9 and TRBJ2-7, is DTGVSQNPRHKITKRGQNVTFRCDPISEHNRLYWYRQTLGQGPEFLTYFQNEAQLEKSRLLSDRFSAERPKGSFSTLEIQRTEQGDSAMYLCASSFPGQGLPYFGPGTRLTVT.